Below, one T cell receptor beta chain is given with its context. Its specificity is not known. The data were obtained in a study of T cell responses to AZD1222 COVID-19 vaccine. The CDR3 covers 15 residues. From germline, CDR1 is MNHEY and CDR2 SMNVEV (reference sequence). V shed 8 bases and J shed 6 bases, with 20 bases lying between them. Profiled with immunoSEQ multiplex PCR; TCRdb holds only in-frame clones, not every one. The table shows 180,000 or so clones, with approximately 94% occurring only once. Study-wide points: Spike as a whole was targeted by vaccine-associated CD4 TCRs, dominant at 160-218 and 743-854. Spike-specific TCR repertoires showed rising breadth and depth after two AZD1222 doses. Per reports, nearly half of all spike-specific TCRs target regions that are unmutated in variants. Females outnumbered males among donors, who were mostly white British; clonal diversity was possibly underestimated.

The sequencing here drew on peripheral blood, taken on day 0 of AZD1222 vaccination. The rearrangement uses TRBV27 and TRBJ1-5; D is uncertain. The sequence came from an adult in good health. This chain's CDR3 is CASSQAAGRSQPQHF. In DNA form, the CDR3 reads TGTGCCAGCTCTCAGGCGGCCGGAAGGAGTCAGCCCCAGCATTTT.